These 32 T cell receptor beta chains share one sample of origin, sequenced in a study of shared clonotypes between healthy human individuals (TCRdb year 2020). Library construction relied on the immunoSEQ multiplex PCR assay. TCRdb took this table from immuneACCESS and kept in-frame rearrangements with V and J called. Such tables lack part of the clones; where checked against another copy, unresolved V genes explain under half of the gap, and the rest is unexplained. Within this sample are over a million clones, with about four fifths of them counted one time only. The ten biggest clones cover about 0.52% of the sample. The sequencing input was memory CD4+ T cells from PBMCs. Per the publication, the cell subset or site label means: CD45RA-negative fraction. These receptors were obtained from a man between 18 and 29 years old in good health. Some clones in this sample may be carry-over from other donors' samples.

V usage is TRBV7-2 and J usage is TRBJ1-5, with D uncertain. The CDR3 loop spans 13 amino acids. The germline V and J ends were trimmed by 4 bases and 9 bases, with 13 bases remaining between them. Per germline, CDR1 SGHTA and CDR2 FQGNSA. The DNA of the CDR3 is TGTGCCAGCAGCTCGGAGACGGCGGGGCCCCAGCATTTT. It specifies CASSSETAGPQHF.

This chain joins TRBV13 and TRBJ2-3; D is undetermined. This CDR3 spans 14 amino acids. Per the germline V gene, CDR1 is PRHDT and CDR2 is FYEKMQ (reference sequence). With 3 bases removed from V and 4 bases from J, the gap between germline ends came to 11 bases. CDR3 in DNA: TGTGCCAGCAGCTTCGGACCATTTGCAGATACGCAGTATTTT. Its protein product is CASSFGPFADTQYF.

V usage is TRBV2 and J usage is TRBJ2-3; TRBD2 is a possible D gene (5 bases). Per germline, CDR1 SNHLY and CDR2 FYNNEI. V dropped 6 bases and J dropped 2 bases, with 12 bases sitting between them. The CDR3 runs to 14 residues. CDR3 sequence: CASRDWSYTDTQYF. DNA for the CDR3: TGTGCCAGCAGGGACTGGTCTTACACAGATACGCAGTATTTT.

The CDR3, as DNA: TGTGCCAGCAGTTTAGGACCGGGACAGGGCAACACCGGGGAGCTGTTTTTT. Translating it yields CASSLGPGQGNTGELFF. The chain joins TRBV27 to TRBJ2-2; 9 bases line up with TRBD1. There are 17 residues in the CDR3. Germline loops: CDR1 MNHEY, CDR2 SMNVEV (reference sequence). J was trimmed by 2 bases and V by 2 bases; bases with no gene match: 6.

The J gene is TRBJ2-6, the V gene TRBV6-5, with D perhaps TRBD1 (5 bases). The CDR3 spans 15 residues. Per germline, CDR1 MNHEY and CDR2 SVGAGI. The V end lost 4 bases, the J end lost 1 base, and 8 bases lay between the germline ends. The CDR3 DNA reads as TGTGCCAGCAGTTTCAGGGATTCTGGGGCCAACGTCCTGACTTTC. Its translation: CASSFRDSGANVLTF.

This clone was seen a single time. The J gene is TRBJ2-7, the V gene TRBV7-2; the match to TRBD2 covers 7 bases. Germline trimming cut 3 bases from V and 5 bases from J; bases unmatched to any gene: 4. This CDR3 has 13 residues. Germline V lookup: CDR1 SGHTA, CDR2 FQGNSA. The CDR3 here is CASSFLRGDEQYF. In DNA, the CDR3 is TGTGCCAGCAGCTTCCTACGGGGGGACGAGCAGTACTTC.

The CDR3: CAWSFRSAGELFF. The CDR3 DNA is TGTGCCTGGAGTTTCAGGTCCGCCGGGGAGCTGTTTTTT. The rearrangement links TRBV30 to TRBJ2-2; D call uncertain. This CDR3 has 13 amino acids. V was trimmed by 2 bases and J by 6 bases, leaving 10 bases between them. Per germline, CDR1 GTSNPN and CDR2 SVGIG (reference sequence).

This chain links TRBV10-3 with TRBJ1-4; 7 bases align to TRBD1. With 3 bases clipped from V and 8 bases from J, the junction kept 6 bases outside the gene matches. The CDR3 totals 14 residues. Germline V gives CDR1 ENHRY, CDR2 SYGVKD. CDR3 nucleotides: TGTGCCATCAGTGATGGAAAGACAGGGGAAAAACTGTTTTTT. Translation gives CAISDGKTGEKLFF.

A single count supports this clone. The V gene is TRBV11-2, the J gene TRBJ2-2, with 11 bases that match TRBD2. This CDR3 has 16 amino acids. With 4 bases clipped from V and 4 bases from J, the junction kept 5 bases outside the gene matches. Germline assignment: CDR1 SGHAT and CDR2 FQNNGV. CDR3 in DNA: TGTGCCAGCAGCTCAATAGCGGGAGGGATCACCGGGGAGCTGTTTTTT. As protein: CASSSIAGGITGELFF.

There are a few counts of this clone. V gene TRBV1 combines with J gene TRBJ1-1. TRBV1 is classified as a pseudogene. CDR3 length: 12 residues. The CDR3 region is CTSSQDATEAFF. The CDR3 bases are TGCACCAGCAGCCAAGATGCCACTGAAGCTTTCTTT.

The CDR3 sequence is CASTRDLSTGELFF. The CDR3 nucleotides are TGTGCCAGCACGCGGGACTTGAGCACCGGGGAGCTGTTTTTT. The chain joins TRBV19 to TRBJ2-2, with D maybe TRBD2 (6 bases). This CDR3 has 14 amino acids. The germline gives CDR1 LNHDA, CDR2 SQIVND (reference sequence). Trimming removed 9 bases at V and 4 bases at J, with 15 bases between.

This sequence joins TRBV29-1 and TRBJ2-2; weak D call: TRBD2 (5 bases). V lost 3 bases and J lost 1, with 15 bases in between. Germline assignment: CDR1 SQVTM and CDR2 ANQGSEA. The CDR3 spans 16 residues. The CDR3 DNA sequence: TGCAGCGTTGAGTTGGCACCAGGAGGGAACACCGGGGAGCTGTTTTTT. It yields the protein CSVELAPGGNTGELFF.

This rearrangement joins TRBV5-1 to TRBJ2-7; D gene ambiguous. CDR3 length: 15 amino acids. Trimming stripped 4 bases from V and 3 bases from J, with 17 bases between. The germline V gene encodes CDR1 SGHRS and CDR2 YFSETQ. Written as DNA, the CDR3 is TGCGCCAGCAGCATAGATCCGGGCTACAGCTACGAGCAGTACTTC. It encodes CASSIDPGYSYEQYF.

This clone was found once. V and J are TRBV7-3 and TRBJ1-1; D may be TRBD1 (6 bases). The CDR3 is 15 amino acids. The V end was cut by 2 bases, the J end by 3 bases, with 13 bases between. Germline CDR1 and CDR2: SGHTA and FQGTGA. The CDR3 is CASSLSGRGYTEAFF. In DNA form, the CDR3 reads TGTGCCAGCAGCTTATCGGGCAGGGGATACACTGAAGCTTTCTTT.

The V gene is TRBV5-1, the J gene TRBJ2-7, with 7 positions matching TRBD1. Germline trimming cut 4 bases from V and 2 bases from J; bases unmatched to any gene: 9. The CDR3 extends over 15 amino acids. Per the germline V gene, CDR1 is SGHRS and CDR2 is YFSETQ. The CDR3, as DNA: TGCGCCAGCAGCCTAAGGACAGGATTTACCTACGAGCAGTACTTC. Its protein product is CASSLRTGFTYEQYF.

This clone was observed once. The J gene is TRBJ2-7, the V gene TRBV6-6, with TRBD2 as a possible D gene (6 bases). V was shortened by 2 bases and J by 0 bases, with 11 bases between the two germline ends. The CDR3 is 15 residues long. The germline gives CDR1 MNHNY, CDR2 SVGAGI (reference sequence). This chain's CDR3 is CASSYKFSGSYEQYF. The CDR3 DNA reads TGTGCCAGCAGTTACAAGTTTAGCGGCTCCTACGAGCAGTACTTC.

This sequence joins TRBV5-1 and TRBJ2-5, with 14 bases identical to TRBD2. The V gene end was trimmed by 4 bases and the J gene end by 5 bases; junction bases not matched to a gene: 10. CDR1 SGHRS and CDR2 YFSETQ come from the germline V gene. The CDR3 has 17 residues. CDR3 protein: CASSPAGTSGSAETQYF. CDR3 sequence (DNA): TGCGCCAGCAGCCCAGCCGGGACTAGCGGGAGTGCGGAGACCCAGTACTTC.

This clone appeared many times. Being one base from a much bigger clone, this may be a read error. The same CDR3 can be traced to other DNA sequences in this sample. The V call is TRBV5-1, the J call TRBJ2-2; D ambiguous. The CDR3 is 14 residues long. The germline CDR1 and CDR2 sequences are SGHRS and YFSETQ. Trimming stripped 0 bases from V and 1 base from J, with 4 bases between. The CDR3 sequence: CASSLGGNTGELFF. In DNA form, the CDR3 reads TGCGCCAGCAGCTTGGGCGGGAACACCGGGGAGCTGTTTTTT.

The chain recombines TRBV9 with TRBJ2-3; 9 bases map to TRBD2. V dropped 4 bases and J dropped 5; count of bases not matched to a gene: 11. Per germline, CDR1 SGDLS and CDR2 YYNGEE. The CDR3 is 16 amino acids. CDR3 nucleotide sequence: TGTGCCAGCAGCCCCCGGGGGCTAGCGGGAAAAGATACGCAGTATTTT. Translating it yields CASSPRGLAGKDTQYF.

This clone was detected only a few times. The chain has TRBV5-5 and TRBJ2-2, with 13 positions matching TRBD2. CDR1 SGHKS and CDR2 YYEKEE come from the germline V gene (reference sequence). This CDR3 region has 16 residues. With V trimmed by 4 bases and J by 7 bases, 7 bases remained unmatched. The CDR3 loop reads CASSTSGRAGGGELFF. The CDR3 DNA reads TGTGCCAGCAGCACTAGCGGGAGGGCCGGTGGCGGGGAGCTGTTTTTT.

There are many counts of this clone. J is TRBJ1-1 and V is TRBV11-2; 9 bases line up with TRBD1. This CDR3 comprises 16 residues. Trimming took 4 bases from V and 0 from J; bases not matched to a gene: 6. The germline V gene encodes CDR1 SGHAT and CDR2 FQNNGV. This chain's CDR3 is CASSSLGTGMNTEAFF. CDR3 DNA: TGTGCCAGCAGCTCTCTCGGGACAGGGATGAACACTGAAGCTTTCTTT.

The rearrangement joins TRBV10-2 to TRBJ2-1, with 9 bases lining up with TRBD1. The junction had 10 bases not matched to a gene; V was cut back by 2 bases and J by 5 bases. Germline V gene sequence: CDR1 WSHSY, CDR2 SAAADI. CDR3 length: 17 residues. The DNA of the CDR3 is TGCGCCAGCAGTGAGGCTCCCGGGGACAGGGCCCACAATGAGCAGTTCTTC. Translated: CASSEAPGDRAHNEQFF.

V gene TRBV11-1 combines with J gene TRBJ2-2; 8 bases align to TRBD1. Germline values: CDR1 SGHAT, CDR2 FQDESV (reference sequence). V dropped 6 bases and J dropped 6; count of bases not matched to a gene: 15. The CDR3 is 17 amino acids. CDR3 nucleotides: TGTGCCAGCAGATATGGACAGGGCCTCCAGTACGCCGGGGAGCTGTTTTTT. Residues: CASRYGQGLQYAGELFF.

This clone was seen only a few times. This sample includes further DNA sequences coding for the same CDR3. The chain recombines TRBV5-1 with TRBJ1-4, with D hard to call. This CDR3 spans 14 amino acids. Germline V gene data show CDR1 as SGHRS and CDR2 as YFSETQ. Trimming took off 0 bases at V and 2 bases at J, with 5 bases between the two ends. As DNA, the CDR3 is TGCGCCAGCAGCTTGGGTGGGACTAATGAAAAACTGTTTTTT. Residues: CASSLGGTNEKLFF. The whole variable domain, remainder taken from reference TRBV5-1 and TRBJ1-4, is KAGVTQTPRYLIKTRGQQVTLSCSPISGHRSVSWYQQTPGQGLQFLFEYFSETQRNKGNFPGRFSGRQFSNSRSEMNVSTLELGDSALYLCASSLGGTNEKLFFGSGTQLSVL.

The chain combines TRBV5-1 with TRBJ2-6; D might be TRBD2 (5 bases). The germline CDR1 and CDR2 sequences are SGHRS and YFSETQ. Trimming shortened V by 0 bases and J by 0 bases, and 7 bases separated the two germline ends. The CDR3 runs 16 residues. CDR3 sequence (DNA): TGCGCCAGCAGCTTGGGGACTCGCTCTGGGGCCAACGTCCTGACTTTC. Encoded protein: CASSLGTRSGANVLTF.

V and J are TRBV7-2 and TRBJ1-5, with unresolved D. Trimming removed 5 bases from V and 1 base from J, with 9 bases in between. CDR3 length: 14 residues. Germline CDR1 is SGHTA and CDR2 is FQGNSA. The CDR3 sequence: CASSPDKSNQPQHF. CDR3 bases: TGTGCCAGCAGCCCAGACAAAAGCAATCAGCCCCAGCATTTT.

The rearrangement joins TRBV11-1 to TRBJ2-5; TRBD1 matches at 11 bases. Germline V gene lookup returns CDR1 SGHAT and CDR2 FQDESV (reference sequence). V lost 5 bases and J lost 4; bases outside the gene matches: 6. The CDR3 spans 15 residues. The CDR3 region has the DNA TGTGCCAGCAGCGGCTCGGACAGGGGGCGAGAGACCCAGTACTTC. This codes for CASSGSDRGRETQYF.

This clone was counted only a few times. The chain employs TRBV2 and TRBJ1-4; 8 bases agree with TRBD1. This CDR3 has 13 amino acids. V trimming: 6 bases; J trimming: 4 bases; junction bases outside the gene matches: 1. Germline values: CDR1 SNHLY, CDR2 FYNNEI. CDR3 nucleotide sequence: TGTGCCAGCAGACAGGGGGGTAATGAAAAACTGTTTTTT. It specifies CASRQGGNEKLFF.

This clone appeared a few times. The chain has TRBV10-1 and TRBJ2-4, with D unclear. Germline values: CDR1 WNHNN, CDR2 SYGVQD (reference sequence). This CDR3 has 11 amino acids. Trimming pared 2 bases from V and 4 bases from J, leaving 0 bases between. The CDR3 DNA reads TGCGCCAGCAGTGAGAAAAACATTCAGTACTTC. Translating it yields CASSEKNIQYF.

V gene TRBV28 combines with J gene TRBJ2-7; no definite D call. V gave up 5 bases and J gave up 0 bases, with 8 bases separating them. Germline V gene lookup returns CDR1 MDHEN and CDR2 SYDVKM. The CDR3 is 13 residues long. CDR3 bases: TGTGCCAGCAGTGCAGGAAACTCCTACGAGCAGTACTTC. Its protein product is CASSAGNSYEQYF.

The V call is TRBV4-2, the J call TRBJ2-1, with a weak D call TRBD2 (5 bases). The germline CDR1 and CDR2 sequences are LGHNA and YNFKEQ. The CDR3 runs 15 residues. V was shortened by 1 base and J by 4 bases, with 11 bases between the two germline ends. The CDR3 here is CASSQVPAVYNEQFF. In DNA, the CDR3 is TGTGCCAGCAGCCAAGTTCCAGCGGTTTACAATGAGCAGTTCTTC.

The V call is TRBV6-1, the J call TRBJ1-5, with D maybe TRBD1 (6 bases). The CDR3 length is 14 residues. Germline V CDR1 and CDR2: MNHNS, SASEGT. Trimming removed 6 bases from V and 6 bases from J, with 15 bases in between. CDR3 sequence (DNA): TGTGCCAGCAGATCGACAGGCGGAATTCAGCCCCAGCATTTT. It codes for CASRSTGGIQPQHF.